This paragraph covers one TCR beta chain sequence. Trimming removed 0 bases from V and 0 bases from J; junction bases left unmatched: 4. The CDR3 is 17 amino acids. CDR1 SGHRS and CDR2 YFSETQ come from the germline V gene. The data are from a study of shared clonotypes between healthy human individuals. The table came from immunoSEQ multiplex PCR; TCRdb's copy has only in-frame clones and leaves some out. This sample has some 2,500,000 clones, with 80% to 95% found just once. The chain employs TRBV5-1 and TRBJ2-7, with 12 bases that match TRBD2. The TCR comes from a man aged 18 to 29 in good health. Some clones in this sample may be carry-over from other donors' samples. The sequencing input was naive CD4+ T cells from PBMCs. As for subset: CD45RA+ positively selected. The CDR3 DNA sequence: TGCGCCAGCAGCTTGGGACTAGCGGGAGATACCTCCTACGAGCAGTACTTC. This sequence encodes CASSLGLAGDTSYEQYF.